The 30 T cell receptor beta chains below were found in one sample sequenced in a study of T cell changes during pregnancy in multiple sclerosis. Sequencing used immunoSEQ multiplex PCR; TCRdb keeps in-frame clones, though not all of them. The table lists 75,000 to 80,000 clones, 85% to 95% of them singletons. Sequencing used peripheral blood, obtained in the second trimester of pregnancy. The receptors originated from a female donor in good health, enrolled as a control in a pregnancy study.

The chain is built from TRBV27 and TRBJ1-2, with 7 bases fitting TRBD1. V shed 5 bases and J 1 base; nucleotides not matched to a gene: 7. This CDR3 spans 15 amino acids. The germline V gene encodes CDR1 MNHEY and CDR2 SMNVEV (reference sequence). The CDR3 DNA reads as TGTGCCAGCAGTCCCGGGACAGCCTTTAACTATGGCTACACCTTC. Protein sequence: CASSPGTAFNYGYTF.

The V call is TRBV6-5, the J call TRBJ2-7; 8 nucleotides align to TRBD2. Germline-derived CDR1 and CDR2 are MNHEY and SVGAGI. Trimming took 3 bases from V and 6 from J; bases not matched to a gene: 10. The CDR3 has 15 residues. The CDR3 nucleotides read TGTGCCAGCAGTTATTCGTCGGGAGGGGGATTCGAGCAGTACTTC. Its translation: CASSYSSGGGFEQYF.

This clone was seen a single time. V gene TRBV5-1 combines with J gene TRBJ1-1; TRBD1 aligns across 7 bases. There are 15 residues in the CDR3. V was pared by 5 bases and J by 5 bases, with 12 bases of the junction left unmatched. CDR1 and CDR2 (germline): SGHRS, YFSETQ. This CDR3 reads CASRDIRQGGTEAFF. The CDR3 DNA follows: TGCGCCAGCAGGGACATTCGACAGGGAGGAACTGAAGCTTTCTTT.

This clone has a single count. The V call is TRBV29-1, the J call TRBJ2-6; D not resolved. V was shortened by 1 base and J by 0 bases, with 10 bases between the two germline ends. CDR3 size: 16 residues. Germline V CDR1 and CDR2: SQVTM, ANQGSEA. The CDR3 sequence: CSVEALERSGANVLTF. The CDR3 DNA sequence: TGCAGCGTTGAAGCTTTAGAACGCTCTGGGGCCAACGTCCTGACTTTC.

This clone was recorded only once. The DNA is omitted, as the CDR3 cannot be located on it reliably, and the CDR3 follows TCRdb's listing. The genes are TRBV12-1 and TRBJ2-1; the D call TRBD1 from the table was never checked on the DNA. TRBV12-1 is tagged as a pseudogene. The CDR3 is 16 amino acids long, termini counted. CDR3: CASSFAPGTDFNEQFF.

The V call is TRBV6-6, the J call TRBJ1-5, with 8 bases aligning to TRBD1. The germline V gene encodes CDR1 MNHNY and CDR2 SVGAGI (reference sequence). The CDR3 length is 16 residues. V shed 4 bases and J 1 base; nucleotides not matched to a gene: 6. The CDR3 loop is CASSFSNRGSNQPQHF. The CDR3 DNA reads TGTGCCAGCAGTTTTTCAAACAGGGGGAGCAATCAGCCCCAGCATTTT.

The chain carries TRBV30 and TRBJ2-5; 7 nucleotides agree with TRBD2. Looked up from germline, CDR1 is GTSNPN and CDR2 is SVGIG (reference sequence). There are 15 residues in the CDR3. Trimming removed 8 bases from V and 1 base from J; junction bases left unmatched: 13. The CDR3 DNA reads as TGTGCCATGGGGCTAGCGGAGATTCTCCAAGAGACCCAGTACTTC. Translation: CAMGLAEILQETQYF.

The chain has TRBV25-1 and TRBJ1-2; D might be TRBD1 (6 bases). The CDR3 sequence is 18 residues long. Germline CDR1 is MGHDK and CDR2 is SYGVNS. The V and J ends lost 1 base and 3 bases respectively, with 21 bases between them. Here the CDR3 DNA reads TGTGCCAGCAGTGAATCGAGACTACGGGGGGCGCAGGACTATGGCTACACCTTC. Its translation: CASSESRLRGAQDYGYTF.

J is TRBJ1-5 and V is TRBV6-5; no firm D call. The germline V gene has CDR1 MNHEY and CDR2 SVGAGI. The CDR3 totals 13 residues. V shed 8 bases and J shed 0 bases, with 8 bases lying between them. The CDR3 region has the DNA TGTGCCAGCGGGCGATATAGCAATCAGCCCCAGCATTTT. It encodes CASGRYSNQPQHF.

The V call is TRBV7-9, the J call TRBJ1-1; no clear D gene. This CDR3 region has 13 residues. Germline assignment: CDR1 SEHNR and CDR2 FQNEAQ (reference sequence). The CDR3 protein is CHSRGELNTEAFF. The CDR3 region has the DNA TGTCATTCGCGGGGAGAATTGAACACTGAAGCTTTCTTT.

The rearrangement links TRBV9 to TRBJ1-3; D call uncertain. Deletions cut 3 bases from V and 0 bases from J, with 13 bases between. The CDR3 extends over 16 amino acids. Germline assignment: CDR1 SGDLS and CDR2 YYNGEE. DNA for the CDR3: TGTGCCAGCAGCGCAAGGACGGGAAGCTCTGGAAACACCATATATTTT. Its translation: CASSARTGSSGNTIYF.

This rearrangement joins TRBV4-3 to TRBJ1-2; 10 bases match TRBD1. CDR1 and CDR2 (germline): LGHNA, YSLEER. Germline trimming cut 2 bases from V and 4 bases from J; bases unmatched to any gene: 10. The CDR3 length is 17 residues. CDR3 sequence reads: CASSQFTSGTGAYGYTF. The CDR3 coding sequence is TGCGCCAGCAGCCAATTCACCTCCGGGACAGGGGCCTATGGCTACACCTTC.

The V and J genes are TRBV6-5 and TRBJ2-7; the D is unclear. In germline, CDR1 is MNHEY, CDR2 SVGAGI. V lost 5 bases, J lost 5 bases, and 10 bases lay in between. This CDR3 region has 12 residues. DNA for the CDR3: TGTGCCAGCAGTCGTGTGGAGAACGAGCAGTACTTC. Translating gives CASSRVENEQYF.

As DNA, the CDR3 is TGCAGTGCTAGAGAATCGTCCGAGCAGTACTTC. This gives the protein CSARESSEQYF. V and J are TRBV20-1 and TRBJ2-7; D unresolved. In germline, CDR1 is DFQATT, CDR2 SNEGSKA (reference sequence). This CDR3 comprises 11 residues. Between the trimmed V and J ends, which lost 0 bases and 6 bases, there was a span of 6 bases.

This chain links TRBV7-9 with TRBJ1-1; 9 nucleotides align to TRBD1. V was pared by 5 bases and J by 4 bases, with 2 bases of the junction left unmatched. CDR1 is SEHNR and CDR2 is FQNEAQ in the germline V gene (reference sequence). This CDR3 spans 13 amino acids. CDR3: CASSLGQGTEAFF. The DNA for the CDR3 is TGTGCCAGCAGCCTGGGACAGGGCACTGAAGCTTTCTTT.

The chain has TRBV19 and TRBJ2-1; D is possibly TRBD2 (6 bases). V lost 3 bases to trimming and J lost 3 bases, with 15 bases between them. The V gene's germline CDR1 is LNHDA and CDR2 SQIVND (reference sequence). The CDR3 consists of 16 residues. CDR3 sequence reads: CASSILRDLLYNEQFF. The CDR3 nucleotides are TGTGCCAGTAGTATCCTCCGGGACTTGCTCTACAATGAGCAGTTCTTC. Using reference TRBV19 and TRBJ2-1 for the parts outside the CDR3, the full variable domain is DGGITQSPKYLFRKEGQNVTLSCEQNLNHDAMYWYRQDPGQGLRLIYYSQIVNDFQKGDIAEGYSVSREKKESFPLTVTSAQKNPTAFYLCASSILRDLLYNEQFFGPGTRLTVL.

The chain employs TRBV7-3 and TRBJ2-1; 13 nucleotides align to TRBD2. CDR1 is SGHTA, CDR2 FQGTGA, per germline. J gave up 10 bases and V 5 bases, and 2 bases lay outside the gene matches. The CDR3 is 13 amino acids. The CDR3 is CASSQGLAGEQFF. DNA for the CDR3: TGTGCCAGCAGCCAGGGACTAGCGGGGGAGCAGTTCTTC. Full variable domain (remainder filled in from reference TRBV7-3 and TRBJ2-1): GAGVSQTPSNKVTEKGKYVELRCDPISGHTALYWYRQSLGQGPEFLIYFQGTGAADDSGLPNDRFFAVRPEGSVSTLKIQRTERGDSAVYLCASSQGLAGEQFFGPGTRLTVL.

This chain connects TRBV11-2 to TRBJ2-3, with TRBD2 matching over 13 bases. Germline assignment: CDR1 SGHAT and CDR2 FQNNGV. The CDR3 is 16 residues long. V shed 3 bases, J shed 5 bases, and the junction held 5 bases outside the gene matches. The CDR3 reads CASSFVLAGGRDTQYF. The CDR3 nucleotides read TGTGCCAGCAGCTTTGTACTAGCGGGGGGGCGAGATACGCAGTATTTT.

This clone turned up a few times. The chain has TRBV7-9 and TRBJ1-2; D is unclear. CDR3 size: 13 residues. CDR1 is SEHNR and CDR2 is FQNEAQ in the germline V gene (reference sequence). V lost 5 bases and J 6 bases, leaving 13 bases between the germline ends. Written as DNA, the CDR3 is TGTGCCAGCAGCGGTGGAGGACGGGATGGCTACACCTTC. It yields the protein CASSGGGRDGYTF.

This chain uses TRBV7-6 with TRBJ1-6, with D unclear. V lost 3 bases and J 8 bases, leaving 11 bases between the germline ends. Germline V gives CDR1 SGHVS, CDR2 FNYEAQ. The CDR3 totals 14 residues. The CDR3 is CASSLVQDHSPLHF. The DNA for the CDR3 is TGTGCCAGCAGCTTGGTCCAGGATCATTCACCCCTCCACTTT. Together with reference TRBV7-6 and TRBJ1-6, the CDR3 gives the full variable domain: GAGVSQSPRYKVTKRGQDVALRCDPISGHVSLYWYRQALGQGPEFLTYFNYEAQQDKSGLPNDRFSAERPEGSISTLTIQRTEQRDSAMYRCASSLVQDHSPLHFGNGTRLTVT.

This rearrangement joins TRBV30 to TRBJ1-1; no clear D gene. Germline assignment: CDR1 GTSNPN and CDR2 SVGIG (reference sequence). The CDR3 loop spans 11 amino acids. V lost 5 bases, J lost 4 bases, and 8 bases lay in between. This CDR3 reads CAWARVTEAFF. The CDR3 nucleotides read TGTGCCTGGGCGAGGGTCACTGAAGCTTTCTTT.

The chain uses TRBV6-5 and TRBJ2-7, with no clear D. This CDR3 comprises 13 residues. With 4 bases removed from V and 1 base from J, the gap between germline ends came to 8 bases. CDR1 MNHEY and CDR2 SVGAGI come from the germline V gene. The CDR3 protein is CASSLGSSYEQYF. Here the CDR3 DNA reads TGTGCCAGCAGTTTGGGCAGTTCCTACGAGCAGTACTTC.

The chain's CDR3 is CASSAGSGTEAFF. CDR3 DNA sequence: TGTGCCAGCAGTGCGGGAAGTGGCACTGAAGCTTTCTTT. This chain joins TRBV6-5 and TRBJ1-1; no firm D call. V was trimmed by 5 bases and J by 4 bases, leaving 11 bases between them. The CDR3 has 13 residues. The germline gives CDR1 MNHEY, CDR2 SVGAGI.

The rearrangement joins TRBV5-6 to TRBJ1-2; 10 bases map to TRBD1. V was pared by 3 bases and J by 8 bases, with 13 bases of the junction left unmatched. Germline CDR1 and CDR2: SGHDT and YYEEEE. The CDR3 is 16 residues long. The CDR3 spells CASSWALTGGSAGYTF. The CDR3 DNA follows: TGTGCCAGCAGCTGGGCTTTGACAGGGGGCTCTGCGGGCTACACCTTC.

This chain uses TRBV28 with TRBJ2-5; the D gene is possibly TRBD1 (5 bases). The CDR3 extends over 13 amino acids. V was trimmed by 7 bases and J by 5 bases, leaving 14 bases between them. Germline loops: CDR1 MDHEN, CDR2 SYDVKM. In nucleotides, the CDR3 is TGTGCCAGCATCGCAGGGTCCGGGGAGACCCAGTACTTC. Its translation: CASIAGSGETQYF.

CDR3 nucleotides: TGTGCCAGCAGCCAAGACTCACAGGGAACGGTTTCACCCCTCCACTTT. Protein product: CASSQDSQGTVSPLHF. The chain has TRBV4-2 and TRBJ1-6; maybe TRBD1 (6 bases). CDR3 length: 16 residues. Germline V gives CDR1 LGHNA, CDR2 YNFKEQ. With 0 bases removed from V and 9 bases from J, the gap between germline ends came to 15 bases.

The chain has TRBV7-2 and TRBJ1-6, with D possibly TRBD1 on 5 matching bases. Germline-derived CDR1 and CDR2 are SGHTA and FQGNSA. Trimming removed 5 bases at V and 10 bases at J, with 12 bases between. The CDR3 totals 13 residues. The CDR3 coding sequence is TGTGCCAGCAGCCCGGGACTCGGATCACCCCTCCACTTT. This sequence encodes CASSPGLGSPLHF.

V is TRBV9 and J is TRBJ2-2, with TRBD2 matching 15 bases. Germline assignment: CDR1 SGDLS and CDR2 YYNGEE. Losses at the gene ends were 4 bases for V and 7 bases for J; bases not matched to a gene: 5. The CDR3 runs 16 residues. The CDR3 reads CASSTGLAGGGGELFF. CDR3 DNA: TGTGCCAGCAGCACGGGACTAGCGGGGGGCGGCGGGGAGCTGTTTTTT.

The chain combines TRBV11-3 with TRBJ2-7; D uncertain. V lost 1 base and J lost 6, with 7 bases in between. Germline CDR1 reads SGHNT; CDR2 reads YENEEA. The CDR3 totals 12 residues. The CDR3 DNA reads TGTGCCAGCAGCTTAGGAGGTTTCGAGCAGTACTTC. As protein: CASSLGGFEQYF.

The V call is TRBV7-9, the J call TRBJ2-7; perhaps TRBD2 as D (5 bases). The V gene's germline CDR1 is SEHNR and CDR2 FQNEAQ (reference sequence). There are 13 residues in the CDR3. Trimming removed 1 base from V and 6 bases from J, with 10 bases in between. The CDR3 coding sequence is TGTGCCAGCAGCTTAGTTATGGAGGCCGAGCAGTACTTC. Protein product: CASSLVMEAEQYF.